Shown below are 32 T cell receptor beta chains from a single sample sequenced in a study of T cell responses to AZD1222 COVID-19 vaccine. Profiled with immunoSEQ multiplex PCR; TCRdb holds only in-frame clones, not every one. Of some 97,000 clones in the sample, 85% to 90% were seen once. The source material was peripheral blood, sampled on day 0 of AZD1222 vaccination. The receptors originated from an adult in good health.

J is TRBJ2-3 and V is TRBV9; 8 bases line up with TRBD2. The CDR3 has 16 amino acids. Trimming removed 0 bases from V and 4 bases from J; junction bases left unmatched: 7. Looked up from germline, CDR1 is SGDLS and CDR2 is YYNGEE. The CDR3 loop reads CASSVVDGGAADTQYF. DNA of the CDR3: TGTGCCAGCAGCGTAGTTGACGGGGGGGCCGCAGATACGCAGTATTTT.

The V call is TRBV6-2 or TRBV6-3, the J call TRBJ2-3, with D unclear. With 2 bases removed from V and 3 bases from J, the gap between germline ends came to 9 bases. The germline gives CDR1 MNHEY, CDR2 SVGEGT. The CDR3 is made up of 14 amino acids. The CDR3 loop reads CASSYALETDTQYF. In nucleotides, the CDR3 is TGTGCCAGCAGTTACGCGTTAGAGACAGATACGCAGTATTTT.

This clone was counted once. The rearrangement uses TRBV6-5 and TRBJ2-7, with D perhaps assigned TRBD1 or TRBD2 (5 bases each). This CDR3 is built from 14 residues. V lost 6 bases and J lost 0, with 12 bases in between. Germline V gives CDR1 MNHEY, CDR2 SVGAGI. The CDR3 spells CASRMAGSSYEQYF. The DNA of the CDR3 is TGTGCCAGCAGAATGGCAGGGAGCTCCTACGAGCAGTACTTC.

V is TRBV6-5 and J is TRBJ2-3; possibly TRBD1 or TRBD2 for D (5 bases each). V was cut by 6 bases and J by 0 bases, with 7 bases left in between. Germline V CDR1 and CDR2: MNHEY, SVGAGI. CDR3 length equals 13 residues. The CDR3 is CASRGTSTDTQYF. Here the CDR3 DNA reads TGTGCCAGCAGGGGGACGAGCACAGATACGCAGTATTTT.

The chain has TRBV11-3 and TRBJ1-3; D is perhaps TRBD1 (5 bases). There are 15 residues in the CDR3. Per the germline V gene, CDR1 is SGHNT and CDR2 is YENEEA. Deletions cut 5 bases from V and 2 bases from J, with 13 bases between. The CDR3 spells CASSAQGPPGNTIYF. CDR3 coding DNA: TGTGCCAGCAGCGCCCAGGGTCCACCTGGAAACACCATATATTTT.

The CDR3 reads CASSQPKGVEAFF. The CDR3 DNA is TGCGCCAGCAGTCAACCAAAGGGGGTTGAAGCTTTCTTT. The genes are TRBV23-1 and TRBJ1-1, with D possibly being TRBD1 (6 bases). TRBV23-1 is noted as an ORF with a role that remains uncertain. Trimming cost V 2 bases and J 7 bases, with 11 bases left between them. This CDR3 has 13 amino acids.

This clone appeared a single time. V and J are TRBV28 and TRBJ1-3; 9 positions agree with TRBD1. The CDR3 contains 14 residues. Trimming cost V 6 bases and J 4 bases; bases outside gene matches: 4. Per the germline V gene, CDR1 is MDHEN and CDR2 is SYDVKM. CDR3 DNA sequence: TGTGCCAGCAGGACCGGGACAGGGGGAAACACCATATATTTT. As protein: CASRTGTGGNTIYF.

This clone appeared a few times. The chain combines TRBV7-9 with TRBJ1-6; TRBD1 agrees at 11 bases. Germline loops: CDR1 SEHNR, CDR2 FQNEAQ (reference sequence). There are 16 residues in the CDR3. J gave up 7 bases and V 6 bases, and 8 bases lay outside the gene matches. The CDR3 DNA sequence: TGTGCCAGCAGGCCCGGGACAGGGGGTTGGAATTCACCCCTCCACTTT. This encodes CASRPGTGGWNSPLHF.

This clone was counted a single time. The CDR3 reads CASSPVGRNTEAFF. In DNA, the CDR3 is TGTGCCAGCAGCCCTGTAGGGAGGAACACTGAAGCTTTCTTT. The rearrangement links TRBV5-4 to TRBJ1-1; D is unresolved. The CDR3 spans 14 residues. Trimming pared 4 bases from V and 1 base from J, leaving 11 bases between. CDR1 and CDR2 (germline): SGHNT, YYREEE (reference sequence). Variable domain in full (rest from reference TRBV5-4 and TRBJ1-1): ETGVTQSPTHLIKTRGQQVTLRCSSQSGHNTVSWYQQALGQGPQFIFQYYREEENGRGNFPPRFSGLQFPNYSSELNVNALELDDSALYLCASSPVGRNTEAFFGQGTRLTVV.

The DNA for the CDR3 is TGCAGCGCCCGCCTTTTTTTGAACACTGAAGCTTTCTTT. It specifies CSARLFLNTEAFF. The gene calls are TRBV29-1 and TRBJ1-1, with D unresolved. Germline assignment: CDR1 SQVTM and CDR2 ANQGSEA. This CDR3 has 13 amino acids. V was shortened by 7 bases and J by 0 bases, with 12 bases between the two germline ends.

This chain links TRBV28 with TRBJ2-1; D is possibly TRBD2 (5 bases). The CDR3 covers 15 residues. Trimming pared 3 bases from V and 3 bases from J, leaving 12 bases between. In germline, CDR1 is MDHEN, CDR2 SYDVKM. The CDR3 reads CASSFLAGLYNEQFF. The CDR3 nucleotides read TGTGCCAGCAGTTTCCTTGCGGGCCTCTACAATGAGCAGTTCTTC.

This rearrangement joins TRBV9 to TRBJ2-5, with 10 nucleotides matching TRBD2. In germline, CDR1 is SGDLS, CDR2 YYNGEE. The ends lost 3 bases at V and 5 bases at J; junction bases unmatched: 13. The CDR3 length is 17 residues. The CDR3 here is CASSAGLADLDRETQYF. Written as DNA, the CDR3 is TGTGCCAGCAGCGCTGGACTAGCGGACCTCGACAGGGAGACCCAGTACTTC.

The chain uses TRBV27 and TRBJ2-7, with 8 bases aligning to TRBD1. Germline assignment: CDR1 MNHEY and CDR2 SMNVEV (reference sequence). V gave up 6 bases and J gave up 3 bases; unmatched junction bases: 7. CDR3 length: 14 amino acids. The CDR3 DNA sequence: TGTGCCAGCAGAGACCGGGACAGGAGCTACGAGCAGTACTTC. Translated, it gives CASRDRDRSYEQYF.

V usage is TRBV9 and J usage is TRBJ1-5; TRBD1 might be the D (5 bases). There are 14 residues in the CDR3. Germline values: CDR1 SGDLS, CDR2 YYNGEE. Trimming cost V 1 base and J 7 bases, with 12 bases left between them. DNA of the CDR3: TGTGCCAGCAGCGTACAGGGTGGAGACCAGCCCCAGCATTTT. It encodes CASSVQGGDQPQHF.

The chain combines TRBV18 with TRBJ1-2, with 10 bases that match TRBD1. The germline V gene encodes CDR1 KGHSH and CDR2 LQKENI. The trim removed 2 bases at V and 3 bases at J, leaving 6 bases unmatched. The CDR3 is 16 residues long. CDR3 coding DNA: TGTGCCAGCTCACCAGATGCGGGACAGGGGTACTATGGCTACACCTTC. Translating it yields CASSPDAGQGYYGYTF.

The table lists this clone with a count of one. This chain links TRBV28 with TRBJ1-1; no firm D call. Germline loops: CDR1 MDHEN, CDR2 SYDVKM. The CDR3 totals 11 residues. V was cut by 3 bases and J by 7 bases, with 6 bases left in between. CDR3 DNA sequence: TGTGCCAGCAGTTTTTTGTTTGAAGCTTTCTTT. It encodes CASSFLFEAFF.

This CDR3 is CASTLGQGSYEQYF. The CDR3 region has the DNA TGTGCCAGCACCCTGGGGCAGGGGAGCTACGAGCAGTACTTC. This sequence joins TRBV3-1 (or the pseudogene TRBV3-2) and TRBJ2-7; TRBD1 might be the D (6 bases). With 7 bases removed from V and 3 bases from J, the gap between germline ends came to 16 bases. The CDR3 runs 14 residues. The germline CDR1 and CDR2 sequences are LGHDT and YNNKEL (reference sequence).

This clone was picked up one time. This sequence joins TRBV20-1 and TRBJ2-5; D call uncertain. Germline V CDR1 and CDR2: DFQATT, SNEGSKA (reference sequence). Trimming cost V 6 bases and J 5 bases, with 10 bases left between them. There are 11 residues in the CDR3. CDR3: CSALLLETQYF. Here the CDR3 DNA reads TGCAGTGCCCTCCTGCTGGAGACCCAGTACTTC.

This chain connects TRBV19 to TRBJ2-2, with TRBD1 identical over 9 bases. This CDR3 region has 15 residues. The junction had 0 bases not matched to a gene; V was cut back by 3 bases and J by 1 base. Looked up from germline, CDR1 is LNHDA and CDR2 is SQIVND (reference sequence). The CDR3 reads CASSMTGGNTGELFF. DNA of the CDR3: TGTGCCAGTAGTATGACAGGGGGGAACACCGGGGAGCTGTTTTTT.

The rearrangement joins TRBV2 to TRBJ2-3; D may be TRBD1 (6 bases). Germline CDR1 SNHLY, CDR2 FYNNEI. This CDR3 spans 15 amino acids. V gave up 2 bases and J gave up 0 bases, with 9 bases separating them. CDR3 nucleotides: TGTGCCAGCAGTGAATCCCAGGGGAGCACAGATACGCAGTATTTT. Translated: CASSESQGSTDTQYF.

CDR3 nucleotides: TGTGCCATCAGCACAGGGAGCTCTGGAAACACCATATATTTT. Residues: CAISTGSSGNTIYF. The chain uses TRBV10-3 and TRBJ1-3, with D perhaps matching TRBD1 (6 bases). Germline CDR1 and CDR2: ENHRY and SYGVKD. The CDR3 covers 14 residues. Trimming removed 6 bases from V and 0 bases from J, with 9 bases in between.

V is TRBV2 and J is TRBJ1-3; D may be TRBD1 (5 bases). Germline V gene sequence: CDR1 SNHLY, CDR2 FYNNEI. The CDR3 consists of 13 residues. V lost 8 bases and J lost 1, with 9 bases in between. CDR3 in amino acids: CASGTWSGNTIYF. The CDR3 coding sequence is TGTGCCAGCGGGACCTGGTCTGGAAACACCATATATTTT. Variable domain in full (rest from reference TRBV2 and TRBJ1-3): EPEVTQTPSHQVTQMGQEVILRCVPISNHLYFYWYRQILGQKVEFLVSFYNNEISEKSEIFDDQFSVERPDGSNFTLKIRSTKLEDSAMYFCASGTWSGNTIYFGEGSWLTVV.

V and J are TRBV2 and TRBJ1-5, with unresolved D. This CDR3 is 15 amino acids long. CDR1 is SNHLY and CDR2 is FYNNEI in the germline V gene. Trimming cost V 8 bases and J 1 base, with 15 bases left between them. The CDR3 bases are TGTGCCAGCGATGGGGTCCACGGGAGCAATCAGCCCCAGCATTTT. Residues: CASDGVHGSNQPQHF.

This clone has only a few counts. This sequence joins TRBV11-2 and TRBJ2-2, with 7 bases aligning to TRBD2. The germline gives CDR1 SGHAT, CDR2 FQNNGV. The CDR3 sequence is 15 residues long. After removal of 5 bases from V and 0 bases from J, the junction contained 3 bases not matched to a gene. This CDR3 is CASSPLATNTGELFF. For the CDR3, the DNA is TGTGCCAGCAGCCCACTAGCGACGAACACCGGGGAGCTGTTTTTT.

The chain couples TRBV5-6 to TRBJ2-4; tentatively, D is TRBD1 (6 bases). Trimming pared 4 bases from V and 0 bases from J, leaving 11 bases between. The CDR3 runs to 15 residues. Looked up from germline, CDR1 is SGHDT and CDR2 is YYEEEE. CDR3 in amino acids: CASSHGQLAKNIQYF. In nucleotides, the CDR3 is TGTGCCAGCAGCCATGGACAGTTAGCCAAAAACATTCAGTACTTC.

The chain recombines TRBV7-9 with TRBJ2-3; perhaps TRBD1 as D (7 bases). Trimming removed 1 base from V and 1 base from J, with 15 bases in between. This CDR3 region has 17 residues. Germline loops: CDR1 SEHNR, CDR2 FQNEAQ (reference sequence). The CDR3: CASSLEGGGDRTDTQYF. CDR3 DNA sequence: TGTGCCAGCAGCTTAGAAGGGGGCGGGGACCGCACAGATACGCAGTATTTT.

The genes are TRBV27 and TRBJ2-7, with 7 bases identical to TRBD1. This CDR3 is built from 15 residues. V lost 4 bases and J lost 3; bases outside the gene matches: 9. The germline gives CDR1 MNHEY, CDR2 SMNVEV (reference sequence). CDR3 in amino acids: CASSSTTGKFYEQYF. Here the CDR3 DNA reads TGTGCCAGCAGTTCTACGACAGGGAAGTTCTACGAGCAGTACTTC.

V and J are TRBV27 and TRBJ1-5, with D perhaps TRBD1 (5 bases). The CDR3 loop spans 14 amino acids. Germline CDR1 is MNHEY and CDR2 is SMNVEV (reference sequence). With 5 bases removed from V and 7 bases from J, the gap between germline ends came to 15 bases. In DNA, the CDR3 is TGTGCCAGCAGTCCTTCCGGGGGATGGCAGCCCCAGCATTTT. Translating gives CASSPSGGWQPQHF.

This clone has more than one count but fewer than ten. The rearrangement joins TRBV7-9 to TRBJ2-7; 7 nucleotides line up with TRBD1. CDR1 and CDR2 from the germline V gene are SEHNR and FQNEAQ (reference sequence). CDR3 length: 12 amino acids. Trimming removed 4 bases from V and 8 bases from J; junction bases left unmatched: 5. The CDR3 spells CASSSGQAQQYF. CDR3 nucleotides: TGTGCCAGCAGCTCTGGACAGGCCCAGCAGTACTTC.

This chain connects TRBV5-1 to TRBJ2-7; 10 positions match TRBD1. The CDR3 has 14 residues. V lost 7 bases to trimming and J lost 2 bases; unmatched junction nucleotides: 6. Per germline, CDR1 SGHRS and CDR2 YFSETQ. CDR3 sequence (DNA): TGCGCCAGCGGTTCAGGGACAGGGGCCTACGAGCAGTACTTC. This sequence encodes CASGSGTGAYEQYF.

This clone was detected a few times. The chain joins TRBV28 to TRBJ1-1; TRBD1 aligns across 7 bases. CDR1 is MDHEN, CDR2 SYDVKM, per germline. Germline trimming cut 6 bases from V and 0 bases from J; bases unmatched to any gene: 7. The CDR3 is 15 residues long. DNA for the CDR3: TGTGCCAGCAGCGGGGGGGACAGAATGAACACTGAAGCTTTCTTT. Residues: CASSGGDRMNTEAFF.

The CDR3 sequence is CASSVSSFGAKNIQYF. CDR3 coding DNA: TGTGCCAGCAGCGTAAGTTCTTTTGGGGCCAAAAACATTCAGTACTTC. The rearrangement joins TRBV9 to TRBJ2-4; D is ambiguous. Germline V gene lookup returns CDR1 SGDLS and CDR2 YYNGEE. Trimming pared 1 base from V and 1 base from J, leaving 12 bases between. This CDR3 is built from 16 residues.